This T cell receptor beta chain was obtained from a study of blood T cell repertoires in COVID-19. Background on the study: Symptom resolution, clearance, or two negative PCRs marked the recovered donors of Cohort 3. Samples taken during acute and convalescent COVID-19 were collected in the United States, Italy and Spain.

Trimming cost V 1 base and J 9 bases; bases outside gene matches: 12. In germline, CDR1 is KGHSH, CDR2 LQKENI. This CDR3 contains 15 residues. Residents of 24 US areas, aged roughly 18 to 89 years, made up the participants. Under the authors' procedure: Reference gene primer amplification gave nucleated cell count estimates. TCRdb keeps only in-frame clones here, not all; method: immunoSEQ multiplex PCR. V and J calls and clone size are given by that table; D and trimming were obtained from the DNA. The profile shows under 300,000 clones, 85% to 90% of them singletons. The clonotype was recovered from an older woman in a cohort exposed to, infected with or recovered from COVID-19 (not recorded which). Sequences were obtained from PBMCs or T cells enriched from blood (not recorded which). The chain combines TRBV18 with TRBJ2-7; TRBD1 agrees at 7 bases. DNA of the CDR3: TGTGCCAGCTCACCACAGGGACAGCTTCAGGCCGGGCAGTACTTC. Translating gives CASSPQGQLQAGQYF.